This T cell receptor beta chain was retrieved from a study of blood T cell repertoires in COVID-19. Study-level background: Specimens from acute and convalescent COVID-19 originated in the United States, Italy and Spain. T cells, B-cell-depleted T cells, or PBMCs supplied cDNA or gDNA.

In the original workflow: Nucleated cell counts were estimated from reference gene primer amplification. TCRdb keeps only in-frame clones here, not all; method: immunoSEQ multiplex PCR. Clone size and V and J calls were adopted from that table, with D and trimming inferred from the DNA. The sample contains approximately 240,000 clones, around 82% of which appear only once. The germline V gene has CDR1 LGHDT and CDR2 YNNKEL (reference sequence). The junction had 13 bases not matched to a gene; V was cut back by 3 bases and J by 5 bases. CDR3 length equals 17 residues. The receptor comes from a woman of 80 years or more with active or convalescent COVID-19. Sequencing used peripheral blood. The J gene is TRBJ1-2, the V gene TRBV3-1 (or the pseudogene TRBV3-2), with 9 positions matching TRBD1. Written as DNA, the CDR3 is TGTGCCAGCAGCCACCCACTGGGGGGACAGGGACCTTATGGCTACACCTTC. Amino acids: CASSHPLGGQGPYGYTF.